This T cell receptor (beta chain) was obtained from a study of T cell clonality in common variable immunodeficiency. Notes on the study in general: T cell subpopulation sequencing would be needed to explain CVID clonality. Patient heterogeneity in the CVID cohort limited correlations between repertoire features and clinical complications.

This clone was observed many times. Its antigen is as yet unknown. Coverage ceases 3 residues before the CDR3 finishes, and the germline J gene fills in the end. Equal genomic DNA amounts from CVID and control samples were sequenced. Measured with immunoSEQ multiplex PCR; TCRdb has only the in-frame clones, and not every one. Recorded here are about 60,000 clones, none singletons. V shed 1 base and J 6 bases; nucleotides not matched to a gene: 2. Per germline, CDR1 LGHNT and CDR2 FRNRAP. The CDR3 is made up of 13 amino acids. The gene calls are TRBV12-5 and TRBJ2-5, with TRBD1 matching 7 bases. The TCR sequence derives from a person between 18 and 70 years old in good health. What was sequenced was peripheral blood mononuclear cells. The CDR3 is CASGLGQGQTQYF. The sequenced part of the CDR3 DNA is TGTGCTAGTGGTTTGGGACAGGGCCAGACC.